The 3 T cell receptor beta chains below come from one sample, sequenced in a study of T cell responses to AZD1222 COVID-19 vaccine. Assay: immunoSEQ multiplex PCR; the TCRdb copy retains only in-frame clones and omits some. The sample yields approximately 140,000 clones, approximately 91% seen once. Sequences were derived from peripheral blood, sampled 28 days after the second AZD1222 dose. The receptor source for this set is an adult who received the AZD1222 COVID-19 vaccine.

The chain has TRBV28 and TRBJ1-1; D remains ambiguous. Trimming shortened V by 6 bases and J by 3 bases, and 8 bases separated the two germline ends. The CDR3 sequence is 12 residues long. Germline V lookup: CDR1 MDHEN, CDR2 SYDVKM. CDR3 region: CASSEGYTEAFF. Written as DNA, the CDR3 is TGTGCCAGCAGCGAGGGTTACACTGAAGCTTTCTTT.

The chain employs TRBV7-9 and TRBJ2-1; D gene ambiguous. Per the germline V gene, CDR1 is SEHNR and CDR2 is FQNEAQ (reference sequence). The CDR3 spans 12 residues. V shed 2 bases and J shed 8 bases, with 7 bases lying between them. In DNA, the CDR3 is TGTGCCAGCAGCTTAATAAGTGATGAGCAGTTCTTC. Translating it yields CASSLISDEQFF. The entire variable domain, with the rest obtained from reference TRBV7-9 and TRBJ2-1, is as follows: DTGVSQNPRHKITKRGQNVTFRCDPISEHNRLYWYRQTLGQGPEFLTYFQNEAQLEKSRLLSDRFSAERPKGSFSTLEIQRTEQGDSAMYLCASSLISDEQFFGPGTRLTVL.

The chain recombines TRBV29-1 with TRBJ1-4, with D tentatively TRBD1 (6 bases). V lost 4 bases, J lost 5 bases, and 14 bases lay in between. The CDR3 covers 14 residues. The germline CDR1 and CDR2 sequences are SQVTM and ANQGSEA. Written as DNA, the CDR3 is TGCAGCGTTGGGGAGGGGGGGACGAATGAAAAACTGTTTTTT. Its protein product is CSVGEGGTNEKLFF.